A single sample is the source of the 4 T cell receptor beta chains below, sequenced in a study of blood T cell repertoires in COVID-19. Some clones are missing from TCRdb's copy, which holds only in-frame ones; the method was immunoSEQ multiplex PCR. The profile shows 40,000 or so clones, 80% to 90% of them singletons. The sample taken for sequencing was peripheral blood. The receptors come from a man in his forties or fifties with active COVID-19.

A note on this clone: At one boundary the junction diverges from the germline segment, which might be a read error. The chain has TRBV11-2 and TRBJ2-7; 12 nucleotides line up with TRBD2. CDR3 length: 17 residues. Per germline, CDR1 SGHAT and CDR2 FQNNGV. The CDR3 spells CASSLRLAGGTYYQQYF. The CDR3 nucleotides read TGTGCCAGCAGCTTAAGGCTAGCGGGAGGGACCTACTACCAGCAGTACTTC. Supplemented by reference TRBV11-2 and TRBJ2-7, the full variable domain reads EAGVAQSPRYKIIEKRQSVAFWCNPISGHATLYWYQQILGQGPKLLIQFQNNGVVDDSQLPKDRFSAERLKGVDSTLKIQPAKLEDSAVYLCASSLRLAGGTYYQQYFGPGTRLTVT.

The CDR3 spells CASLEWENQGGANVLTF. The DNA of the CDR3 is TGTGCCAGCTTGGAGTGGGAAAACCAGGGTGGGGCCAACGTCCTGACTTTC. J is TRBJ2-6 and V is TRBV2, with D maybe TRBD1 (5 bases). The CDR3 contains 17 residues. Germline V lookup: CDR1 SNHLY, CDR2 FYNNEI. V lost 8 bases, J lost 3 bases, and 20 bases lay in between.

J is TRBJ1-3 and V is TRBV19; D gene uncertain. The germline CDR1 and CDR2 sequences are LNHDA and SQIVND (reference sequence). The V and J ends lost 6 bases and 3 bases respectively, with 9 bases between them. This CDR3 spans 13 amino acids. For the CDR3, the DNA is TGTGCCAGTAGCATCCGGGATGGAAACACCATATATTTT. This encodes CASSIRDGNTIYF.

This chain connects TRBV9 to TRBJ1-5, with D tentatively TRBD1 (6 bases). Germline V lookup: CDR1 SGDLS, CDR2 YYNGEE. This CDR3 spans 14 amino acids. V dropped 5 bases and J dropped 4 bases, with 13 bases sitting between them. Written as DNA, the CDR3 is TGTGCCAGCAGTGAGGCAGGGGTTAATCAGCCCCAGCATTTT. Translating it yields CASSEAGVNQPQHF.